The subject of this entry is one T cell receptor beta chain. The source of the sample is a study of blood T cell repertoires in COVID-19. Study as a whole: The study drew acute and convalescent COVID-19 samples from the United States, Italy and Spain. From T cells, B-cell-depleted T cells, or PBMCs came the material, which was cDNA or gDNA.

The V and J ends lost 7 bases and 7 bases, in that order; junction bases with no gene match: 10. This CDR3 spans 15 amino acids. Germline-derived CDR1 and CDR2 are SNHLY and FYNNEI. Original processing notes: Reference gene primer amplification gave estimated nucleated cell counts. Assay used: immunoSEQ multiplex PCR; TCRdb lists only in-frame clones, some missing. V, J and clone size are taken as reported in that table, and D and trimming were inferred from the DNA itself. The sample yields 310,000 or so clones, 88% seen once. The chain is built from TRBV2 and TRBJ1-6, with 7 bases aligning to TRBD1. The sequencing sample was made of peripheral blood. This TCR was recovered from a woman aged 45-65 years with active or convalescent COVID-19. CDR3 sequence (DNA): TGTGCCAGCAAATCGACAGGGTCAGGGAATTCACCCCTCCACTTT. Translated, it gives CASKSTGSGNSPLHF.